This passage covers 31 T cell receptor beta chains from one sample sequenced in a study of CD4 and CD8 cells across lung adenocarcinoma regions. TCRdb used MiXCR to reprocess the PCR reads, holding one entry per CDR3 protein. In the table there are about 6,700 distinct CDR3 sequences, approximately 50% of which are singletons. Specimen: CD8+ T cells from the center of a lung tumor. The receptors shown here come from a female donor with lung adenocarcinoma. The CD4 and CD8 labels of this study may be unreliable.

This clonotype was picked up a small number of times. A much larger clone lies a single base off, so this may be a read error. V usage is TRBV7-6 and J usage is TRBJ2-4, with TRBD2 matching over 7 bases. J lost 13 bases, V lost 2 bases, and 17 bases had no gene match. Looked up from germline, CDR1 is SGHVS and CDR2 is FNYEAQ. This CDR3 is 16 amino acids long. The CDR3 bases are TGTGCCAGCAGCTTACCCCGGGGGGACTCCTACAATGAGCAGTACTTC. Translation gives CASSLPRGDSYNEQYF. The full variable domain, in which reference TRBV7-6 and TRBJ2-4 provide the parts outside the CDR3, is GAGVSQSPRYKVTKRGQDVALRCDPISGHVSLYWYRQALGQGPEFLTYFNYEAQQDKSGLPNDRFSAERPEGSISTLTIQRTEQRDSAMYRCASSLPRGDSYNEQYFGAGTRLSVL.

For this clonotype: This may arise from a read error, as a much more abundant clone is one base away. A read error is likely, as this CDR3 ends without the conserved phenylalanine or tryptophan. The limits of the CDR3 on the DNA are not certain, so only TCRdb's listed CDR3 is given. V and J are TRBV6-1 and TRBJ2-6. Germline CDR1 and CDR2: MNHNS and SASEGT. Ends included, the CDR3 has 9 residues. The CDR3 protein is CASSIHASY.

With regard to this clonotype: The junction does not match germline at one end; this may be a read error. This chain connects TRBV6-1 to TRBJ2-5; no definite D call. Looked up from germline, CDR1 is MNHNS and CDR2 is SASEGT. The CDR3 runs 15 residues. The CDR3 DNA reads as TGTGCCAGCAGTGAAGGGGCGCGTGGCACAGAGACGCAGTACTTC. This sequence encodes CASSEGARGTETQYF.

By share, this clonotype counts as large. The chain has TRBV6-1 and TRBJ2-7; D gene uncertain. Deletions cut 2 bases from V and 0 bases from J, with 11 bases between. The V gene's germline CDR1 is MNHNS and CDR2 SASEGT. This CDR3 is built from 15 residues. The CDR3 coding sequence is TGTGCCAGCAGTGAATCGGCGGTTAGCTCCTACGAGCAGTACTTC. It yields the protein CASSESAVSSYEQYF.

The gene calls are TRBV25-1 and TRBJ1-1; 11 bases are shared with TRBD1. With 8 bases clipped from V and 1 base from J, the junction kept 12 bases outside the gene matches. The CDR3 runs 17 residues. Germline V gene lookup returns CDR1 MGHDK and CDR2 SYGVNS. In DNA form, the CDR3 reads TGTGCCAGCCTCCCTGGGGAGGGACAGGGGGGGAACACTGAAGCTTTCTTT. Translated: CASLPGEGQGGNTEAFF.

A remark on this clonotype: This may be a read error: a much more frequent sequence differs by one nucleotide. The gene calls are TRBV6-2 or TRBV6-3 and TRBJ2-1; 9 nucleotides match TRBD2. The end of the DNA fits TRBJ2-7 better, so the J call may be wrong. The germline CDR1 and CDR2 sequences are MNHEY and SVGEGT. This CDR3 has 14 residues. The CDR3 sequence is CASSLAGTNNEQYF. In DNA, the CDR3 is TGTGCCAGCAGCCTAGCGGGAACCAACAATGAGCAGTACTTC.

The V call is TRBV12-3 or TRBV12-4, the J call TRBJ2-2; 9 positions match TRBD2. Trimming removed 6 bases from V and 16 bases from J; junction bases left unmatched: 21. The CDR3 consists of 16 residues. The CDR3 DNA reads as TGTGCCAGCAGAAAAGCGGGGGGACCGAACACAGAGGCGCAGTTTTTT. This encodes CASRKAGGPNTEAQFF.

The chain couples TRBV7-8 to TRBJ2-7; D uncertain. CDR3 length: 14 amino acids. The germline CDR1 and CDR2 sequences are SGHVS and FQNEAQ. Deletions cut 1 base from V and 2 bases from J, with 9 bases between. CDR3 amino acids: CASSLEGLAYEQYF. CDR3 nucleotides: TGTGCCAGCAGCTTAGAGGGTCTTGCCTACGAGCAGTACTTC.

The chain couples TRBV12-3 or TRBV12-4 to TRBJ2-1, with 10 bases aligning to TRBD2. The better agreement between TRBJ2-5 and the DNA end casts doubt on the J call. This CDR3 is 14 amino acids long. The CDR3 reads CASRKGLAKETQYF. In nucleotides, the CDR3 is TGTGCCAGCAGAAAGGGACTAGCGAAAGAGACCCAGTACTTC.

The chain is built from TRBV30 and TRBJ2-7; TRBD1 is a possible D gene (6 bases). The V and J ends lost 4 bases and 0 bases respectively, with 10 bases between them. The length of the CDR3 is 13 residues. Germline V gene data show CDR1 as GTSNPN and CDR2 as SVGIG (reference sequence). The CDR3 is CAWNQGFSYEQYF. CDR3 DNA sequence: TGTGCCTGGAATCAGGGGTTCTCCTACGAGCAGTACTTC.

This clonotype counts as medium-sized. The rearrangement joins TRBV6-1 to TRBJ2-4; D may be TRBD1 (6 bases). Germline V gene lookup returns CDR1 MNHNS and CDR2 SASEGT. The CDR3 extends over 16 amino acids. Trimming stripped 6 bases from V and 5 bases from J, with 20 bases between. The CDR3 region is CASRARTVSGENIQYF. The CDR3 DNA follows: TGTGCCAGCAGGGCACGGACAGTTTCCGGGGAAAACATTCAGTACTTC.

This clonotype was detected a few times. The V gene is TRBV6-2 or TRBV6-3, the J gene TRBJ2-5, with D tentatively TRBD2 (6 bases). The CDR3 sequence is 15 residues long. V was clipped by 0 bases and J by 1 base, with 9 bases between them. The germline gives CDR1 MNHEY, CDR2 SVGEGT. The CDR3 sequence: CASSYSISGQETQYF. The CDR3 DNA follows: TGTGCCAGCAGTTACTCGATTAGCGGCCAAGAGACCCAGTACTTC.

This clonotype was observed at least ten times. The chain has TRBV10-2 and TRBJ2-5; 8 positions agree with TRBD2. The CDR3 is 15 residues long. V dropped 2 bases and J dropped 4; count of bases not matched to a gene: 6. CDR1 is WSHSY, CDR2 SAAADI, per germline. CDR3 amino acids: CASSERRGGRETQYF. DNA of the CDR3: TGCGCCAGCAGTGAGAGACGGGGGGGCAGAGAGACCCAGTACTTC.

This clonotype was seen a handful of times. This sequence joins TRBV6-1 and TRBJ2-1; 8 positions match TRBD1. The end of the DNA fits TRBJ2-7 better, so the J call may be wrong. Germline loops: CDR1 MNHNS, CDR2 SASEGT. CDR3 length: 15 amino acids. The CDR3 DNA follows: TGTGCCAGCAGTAAACAGGGGGGTTCCTACAATGAGCAGTACTTC. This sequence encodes CASSKQGGSYNEQYF.

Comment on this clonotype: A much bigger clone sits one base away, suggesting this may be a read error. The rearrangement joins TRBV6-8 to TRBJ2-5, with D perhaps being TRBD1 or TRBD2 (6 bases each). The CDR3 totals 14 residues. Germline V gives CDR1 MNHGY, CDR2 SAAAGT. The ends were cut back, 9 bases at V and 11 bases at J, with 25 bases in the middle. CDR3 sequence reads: CARGGHGGFDEQYF. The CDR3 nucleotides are TGTGCCAGGGGGGGACACGGCGGGTTCGATGAGCAGTACTTC.

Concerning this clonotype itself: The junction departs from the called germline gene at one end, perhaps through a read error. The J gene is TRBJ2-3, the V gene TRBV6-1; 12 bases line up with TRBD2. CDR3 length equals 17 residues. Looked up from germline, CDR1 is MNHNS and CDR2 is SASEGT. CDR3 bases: TGTGCCAGCAGTGGGACGACTAGCGGGAGTGTTGAAGACACTCAGTATTTC. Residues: CASSGTTSGSVEDTQYF.

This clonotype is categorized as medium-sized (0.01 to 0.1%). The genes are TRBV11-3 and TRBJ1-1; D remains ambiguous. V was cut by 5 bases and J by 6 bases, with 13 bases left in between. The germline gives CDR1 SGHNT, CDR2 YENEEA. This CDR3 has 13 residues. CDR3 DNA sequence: TGTGCCAGCAGCCCCGGGATCGGGGCTGAAGCTTTCTTT. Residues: CASSPGIGAEAFF.

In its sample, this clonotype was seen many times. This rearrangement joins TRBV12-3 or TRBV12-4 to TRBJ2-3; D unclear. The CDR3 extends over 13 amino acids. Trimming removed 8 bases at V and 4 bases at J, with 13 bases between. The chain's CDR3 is CASGHGFADTQYF. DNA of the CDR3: TGTGCCAGCGGCCATGGGTTCGCAGATACGCAGTATTTT.

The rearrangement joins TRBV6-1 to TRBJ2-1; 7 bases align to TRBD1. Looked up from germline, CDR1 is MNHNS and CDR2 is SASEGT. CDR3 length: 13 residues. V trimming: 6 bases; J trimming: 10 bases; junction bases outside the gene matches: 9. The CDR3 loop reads CASSDRAHYEQFF. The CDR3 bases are TGTGCCAGCAGCGACAGGGCCCACTACGAGCAGTTCTTC.

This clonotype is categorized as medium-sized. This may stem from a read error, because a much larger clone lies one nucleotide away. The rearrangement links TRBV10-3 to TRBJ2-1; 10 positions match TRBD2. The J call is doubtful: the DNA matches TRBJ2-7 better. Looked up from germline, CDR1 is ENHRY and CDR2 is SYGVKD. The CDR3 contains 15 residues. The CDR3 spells CAIEVSSGSHNEQYF. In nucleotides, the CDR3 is TGTGCCATCGAAGTCTCTAGCGGGAGCCACAATGAGCAGTACTTC.

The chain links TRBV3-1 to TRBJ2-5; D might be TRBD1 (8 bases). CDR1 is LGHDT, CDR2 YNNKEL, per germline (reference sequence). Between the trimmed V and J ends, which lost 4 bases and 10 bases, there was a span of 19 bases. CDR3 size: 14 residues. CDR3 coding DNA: TGTGCCAGCAGCCCGACAGGGGCGGGGGTGGTCCAGTACTTC. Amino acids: CASSPTGAGVVQYF.

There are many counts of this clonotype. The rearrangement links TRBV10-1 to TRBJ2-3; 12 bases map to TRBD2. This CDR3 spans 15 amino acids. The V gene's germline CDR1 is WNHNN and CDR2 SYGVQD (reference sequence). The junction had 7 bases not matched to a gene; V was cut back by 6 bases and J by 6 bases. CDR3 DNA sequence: TGCGCCAGCAGCGATGGACTAGCGGGAATGGATACGCAGTATTTT. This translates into CASSDGLAGMDTQYF.

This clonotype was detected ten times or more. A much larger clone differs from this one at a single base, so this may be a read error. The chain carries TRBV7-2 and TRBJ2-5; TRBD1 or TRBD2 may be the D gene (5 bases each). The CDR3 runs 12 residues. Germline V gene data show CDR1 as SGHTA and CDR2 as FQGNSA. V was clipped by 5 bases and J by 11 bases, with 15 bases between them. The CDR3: CASSPRVGEQYF. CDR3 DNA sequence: TGTGCCAGCAGCCCAAGAGTGGGGGAGCAGTACTTC.

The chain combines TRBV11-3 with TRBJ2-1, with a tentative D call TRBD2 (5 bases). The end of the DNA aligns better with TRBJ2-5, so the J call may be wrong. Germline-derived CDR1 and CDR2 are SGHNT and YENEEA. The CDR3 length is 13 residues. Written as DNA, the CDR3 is TGTGCCAGCAGCCGCGGAGAGGGAGACATCCAGTACTTC. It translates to CASSRGEGDIQYF.

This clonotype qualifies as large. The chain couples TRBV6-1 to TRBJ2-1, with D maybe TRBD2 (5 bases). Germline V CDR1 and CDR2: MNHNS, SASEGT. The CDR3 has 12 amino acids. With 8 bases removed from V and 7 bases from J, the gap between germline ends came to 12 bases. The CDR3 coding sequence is TGTGCCAGCCGTAAAATAGCGAATGAGCAGTTCTTC. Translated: CASRKIANEQFF.

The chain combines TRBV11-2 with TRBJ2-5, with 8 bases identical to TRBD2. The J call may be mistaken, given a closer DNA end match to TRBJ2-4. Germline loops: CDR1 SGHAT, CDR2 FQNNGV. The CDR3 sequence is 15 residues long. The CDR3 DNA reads TGTGCCAGCAGCTCCGGGGGGGGGGCCAAAAACATTCAGTACTTC. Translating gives CASSSGGGAKNIQYF.

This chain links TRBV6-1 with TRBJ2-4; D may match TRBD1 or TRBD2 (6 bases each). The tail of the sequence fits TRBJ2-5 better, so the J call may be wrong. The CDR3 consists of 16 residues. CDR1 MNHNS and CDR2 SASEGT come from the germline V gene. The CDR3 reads CASRGSGGRSKETQYF. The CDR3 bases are TGTGCCAGCAGGGGCTCTGGGGGGCGTAGCAAAGAGACCCAGTACTTC.

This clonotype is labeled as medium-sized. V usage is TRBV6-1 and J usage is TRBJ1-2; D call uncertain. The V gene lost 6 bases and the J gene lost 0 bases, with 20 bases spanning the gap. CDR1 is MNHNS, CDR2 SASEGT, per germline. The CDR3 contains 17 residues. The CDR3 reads CASSFTVFFTANYGYTF. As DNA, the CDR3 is TGTGCCAGCAGCTTTACAGTATTCTTTACGGCTAACTATGGCTACACCTTC.

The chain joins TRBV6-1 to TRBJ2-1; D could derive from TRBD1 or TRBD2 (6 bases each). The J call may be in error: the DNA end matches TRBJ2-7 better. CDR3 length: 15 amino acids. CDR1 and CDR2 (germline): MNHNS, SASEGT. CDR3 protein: CARGTGGPVTETQYF. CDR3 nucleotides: TGTGCCAGGGGTACCGGGGGCCCAGTCACAGAGACGCAGTACTTC.

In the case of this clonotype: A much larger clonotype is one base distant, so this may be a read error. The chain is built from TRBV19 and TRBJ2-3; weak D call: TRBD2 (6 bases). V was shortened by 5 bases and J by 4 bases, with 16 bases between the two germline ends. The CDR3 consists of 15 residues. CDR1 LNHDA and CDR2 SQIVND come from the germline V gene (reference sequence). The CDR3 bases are TGTGCCAGTAGTTATAGCGGTTCAAGCCCAGATACGCAGTATTTT. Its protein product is CASSYSGSSPDTQYF.

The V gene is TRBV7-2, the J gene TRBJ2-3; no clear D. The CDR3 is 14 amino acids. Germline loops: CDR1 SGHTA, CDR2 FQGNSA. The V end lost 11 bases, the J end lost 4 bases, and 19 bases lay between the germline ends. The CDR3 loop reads CAGTVVGSPDTQYF. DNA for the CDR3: TGTGCCGGCACCGTCGTCGGTAGCCCAGATACGCAGTATTTT.